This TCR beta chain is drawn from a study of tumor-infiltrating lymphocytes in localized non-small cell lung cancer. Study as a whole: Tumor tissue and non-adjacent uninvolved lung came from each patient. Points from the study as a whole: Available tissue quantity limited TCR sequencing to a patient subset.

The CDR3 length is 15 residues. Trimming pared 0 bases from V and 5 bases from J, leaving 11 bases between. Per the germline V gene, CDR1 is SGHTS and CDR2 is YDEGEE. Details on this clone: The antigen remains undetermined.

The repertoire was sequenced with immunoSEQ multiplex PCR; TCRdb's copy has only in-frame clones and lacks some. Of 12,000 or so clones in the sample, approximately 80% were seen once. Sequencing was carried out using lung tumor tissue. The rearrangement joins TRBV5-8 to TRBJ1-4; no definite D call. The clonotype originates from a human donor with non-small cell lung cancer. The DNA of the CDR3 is TGTGCCAGCAGCTTGGAGGTTCACGGGAATGAAAAACTGTTTTTT. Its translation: CASSLEVHGNEKLFF.